The 11 T cell receptor beta chains below all came from one sample that was sequenced in a study of response to subunit inactivated influenza vaccine. TCRdb called the RT-PCR reads again in MiXCR, with one record for every CDR3 protein. Of hundreds of thousands of distinct CDR3 sequences listed, approximately 15% are singletons. The source material was CD4+ T cells sorted from PBMCs, sampled about 24 months after vaccination. These receptors all come from a man in his fifties or sixties who received an inactivated influenza vaccine.

CDR3 sequence: CASTSGVATGELFF. The CDR3, as DNA: TGTGCCAGCACGAGTGGGGTGGCCACCGGGGAGCTGTTTTTT. The chain has TRBV9 and TRBJ2-2; D is undetermined. This CDR3 spans 14 amino acids. Between the trimmed V and J ends, which lost 6 bases and 4 bases, there was a span of 13 bases. From germline, CDR1 is SGDLS and CDR2 YYNGEE.

The V and J genes are TRBV11-2 and TRBJ1-3; maybe TRBD1 (6 bases). V lost 10 bases and J 1 base, leaving 14 bases between the germline ends. CDR1 is SGHAT, CDR2 FQNNGV, per germline. The CDR3 spans 14 residues. CDR3 sequence: CATGDQGSGNTIYF. CDR3 DNA sequence: TGTGCCACAGGGGACCAGGGTTCTGGAAACACCATATATTTT. Using reference TRBV11-2 and TRBJ1-3 for the parts outside the CDR3, the full variable domain is EAGVAQSPRYKIIEKRQSVAFWCNPISGHATLYWYQQILGQGPKLLIQFQNNGVVDDSQLPKDRFSAERLKGVDSTLKIQPAKLEDSAVYLCATGDQGSGNTIYFGEGSWLTVV.

This chain joins TRBV7-2 and TRBJ1-5; D uncertain. Looked up from germline, CDR1 is SGHTA and CDR2 is FQGNSA. This CDR3 comprises 15 residues. Trimming shortened V by 5 bases and J by 7 bases, and 18 bases separated the two germline ends. In DNA form, the CDR3 reads TGTGCCAGCAGCCGTGTGGCCGGGCTAGGGCAGCCCCAGCATTTT. Amino acids: CASSRVAGLGQPQHF.

This clonotype was counted ten times or more. The V gene is TRBV12-3 or TRBV12-4, the J gene TRBJ1-5, with 9 bases matching TRBD1. The J segment lost 2 bases and the V segment lost 6 bases, leaving 5 bases of the junction unmatched. This CDR3 is built from 15 residues. This chain's CDR3 is CASSKGQGGNQPQHF. CDR3 nucleotide sequence: TGTGCCAGCAGCAAGGGACAGGGAGGCAATCAGCCCCAGCATTTT.

CDR3 bases: TGCGCCAGCAGCCTCGGGACAGCGACGAGGGGCACCGGGGAGCTGTTTTTT. Protein: CASSLGTATRGTGELFF. The gene calls are TRBV4-3 and TRBJ2-2; 7 nucleotides agree with TRBD1. Germline CDR1 is LGHNA and CDR2 is YSLEER. This CDR3 is built from 17 residues. V dropped 4 bases and J dropped 4; count of bases not matched to a gene: 12.

V and J are TRBV5-1 and TRBJ1-2; 10 bases align to TRBD1. Trimming at V came to 4 bases and at J to 6 bases, leaving 6 bases not matched to a gene. The CDR3 is 14 amino acids. Germline CDR1 SGHRS, CDR2 YFSETQ. This chain's CDR3 is CASSIDRGQNGYTF. The CDR3 region has the DNA TGCGCCAGCAGCATCGACAGGGGGCAGAATGGCTACACCTTC. The whole variable domain, remainder taken from reference TRBV5-1 and TRBJ1-2, is KAGVTQTPRYLIKTRGQQVTLSCSPISGHRSVSWYQQTPGQGLQFLFEYFSETQRNKGNFPGRFSGRQFSNSRSEMNVSTLELGDSALYLCASSIDRGQNGYTFGSGTRLTVV.

The table lists this clonotype with a few counts. The rearrangement joins TRBV6-2 or TRBV6-3 to TRBJ2-2, with 8 bases identical to TRBD2. This CDR3 contains 17 residues. Germline CDR1 reads MNHEY; CDR2 reads SVGEGT. J was trimmed by 0 bases and V by 4 bases; bases with no gene match: 7. The CDR3 DNA follows: TGTGCCAGCAGTTGGGAGCGGGGGAGCCCGAACACCGGGGAGCTGTTTTTT. It specifies CASSWERGSPNTGELFF.

The chain combines TRBV12-3 or TRBV12-4 with TRBJ2-2; D perhaps matches TRBD1 (5 bases). The ends were cut back, 5 bases at V and 4 bases at J, with 23 bases in the middle. The CDR3 is 18 residues long. This CDR3 reads CASSPGSHLTPSTGELFF. CDR3 coding DNA: TGTGCCAGCAGTCCAGGGTCTCACTTAACCCCGAGCACCGGGGAGCTGTTTTTT.

The chain has TRBV12-3 or TRBV12-4 and TRBJ1-2; 8 bases align to TRBD1. The CDR3 consists of 15 residues. The V and J ends lost 6 bases and 4 bases, in that order; junction bases with no gene match: 10. The chain's CDR3 is CASSPGTGGSYGYTF. CDR3 nucleotide sequence: TGTGCCAGCAGCCCAGGGACAGGAGGCAGCTATGGCTACACCTTC.

The table lists this clonotype with many counts. J is TRBJ2-2 and V is TRBV4-3; possibly TRBD2 for D (5 bases). Trimming cost V 0 bases and J 1 base, with 6 bases left between them. Germline V lookup: CDR1 LGHNA, CDR2 YSLEER. The CDR3 sequence is 15 residues long. In DNA form, the CDR3 reads TGCGCCAGCAGCCAAGAAGAGGGGAACACCGGGGAGCTGTTTTTT. Protein: CASSQEEGNTGELFF.

This clonotype has a handful of counts. J is TRBJ1-6 and V is TRBV6-1; no clear D gene. The CDR3 length is 11 residues. V gave up 1 base and J gave up 8 bases, with 0 bases separating them. Germline CDR1 and CDR2: MNHNS and SASEGT. The CDR3 DNA reads as TGTGCCAGCAGTGAAGATTCACCCCTCCACTTT. It codes for CASSEDSPLHF.